This TCR beta chain emerged from a study of blood T cell repertoires in COVID-19. With 5 bases removed from V and 6 bases from J, the gap between germline ends came to 13 bases. The germline CDR1 and CDR2 sequences are MNHNY and SVGAGI (reference sequence). This CDR3 contains 13 residues. The table came from immunoSEQ multiplex PCR; TCRdb's copy has only in-frame clones and leaves some out. The sample lists approximately 200,000 clones; roughly four fifths were seen once. Material for sequencing was peripheral blood. The sequence came from a woman between 45 and 65 years old with acute or convalescent COVID-19. The chain uses TRBV6-6 and TRBJ1-2; TRBD1 is a possible D gene (5 bases). As DNA, the CDR3 is TGTGCCAGCAGTCCCCGGGGGTCTCATGGCTACACCTTC. Its translation is CASSPRGSHGYTF.